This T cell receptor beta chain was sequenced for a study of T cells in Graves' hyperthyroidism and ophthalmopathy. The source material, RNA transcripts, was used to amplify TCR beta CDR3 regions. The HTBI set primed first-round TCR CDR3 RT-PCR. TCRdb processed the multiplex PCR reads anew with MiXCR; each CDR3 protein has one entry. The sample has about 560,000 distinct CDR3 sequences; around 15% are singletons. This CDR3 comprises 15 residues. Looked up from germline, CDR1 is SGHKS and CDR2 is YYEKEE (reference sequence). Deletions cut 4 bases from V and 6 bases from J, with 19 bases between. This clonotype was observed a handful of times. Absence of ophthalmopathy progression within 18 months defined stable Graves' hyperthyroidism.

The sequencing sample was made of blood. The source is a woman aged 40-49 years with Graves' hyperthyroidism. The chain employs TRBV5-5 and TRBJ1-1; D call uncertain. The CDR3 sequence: CASSPGPGFGAEAFF. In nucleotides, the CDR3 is TGTGCCAGCAGCCCCGGTCCGGGGTTCGGGGCTGAAGCTTTCTTT.